This T cell receptor beta chain is from a study of T cell responses to AZD1222 COVID-19 vaccine. The repertoire was sequenced with immunoSEQ multiplex PCR; TCRdb's copy has only in-frame clones and lacks some. The data hold under 200,000 clones, with 94% observed a single time. A note on this clone: Its target is unknown.

The CDR3 is 12 residues long. Germline assignment: CDR1 SQVTM and CDR2 ANQGSEA. V was clipped by 8 bases and J by 2 bases, with 12 bases between them. The study, taken as a whole, reports: Just a handful of people given AZD1222 tested seropositive at baseline.

The V call is TRBV29-1, the J call TRBJ1-2; D is unresolved. The receptor was isolated from an adult in good health. The sequences come from peripheral blood, collected on day 0 of AZD1222 vaccination. The DNA of the CDR3 is TGCAGCATGACCTCCAAAAACTATGGCTACACCTTC. Residues: CSMTSKNYGYTF.